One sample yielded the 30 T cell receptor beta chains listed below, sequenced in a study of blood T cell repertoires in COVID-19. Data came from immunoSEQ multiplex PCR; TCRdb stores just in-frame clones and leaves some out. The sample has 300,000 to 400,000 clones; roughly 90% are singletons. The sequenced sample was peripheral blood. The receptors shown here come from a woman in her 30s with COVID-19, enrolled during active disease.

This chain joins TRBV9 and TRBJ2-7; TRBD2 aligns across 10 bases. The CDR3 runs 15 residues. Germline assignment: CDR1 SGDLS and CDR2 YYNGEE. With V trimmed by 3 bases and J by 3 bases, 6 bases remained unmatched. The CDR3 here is CASSETGTSVYEQYF. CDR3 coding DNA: TGTGCCAGCAGCGAGACCGGGACTAGCGTCTACGAGCAGTACTTC.

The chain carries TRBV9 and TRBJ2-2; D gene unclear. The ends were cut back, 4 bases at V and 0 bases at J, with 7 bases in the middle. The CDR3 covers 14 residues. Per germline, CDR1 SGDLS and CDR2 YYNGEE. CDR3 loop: CASSLLANTGELFF. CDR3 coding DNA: TGTGCCAGCAGCTTATTAGCGAACACCGGGGAGCTGTTTTTT.

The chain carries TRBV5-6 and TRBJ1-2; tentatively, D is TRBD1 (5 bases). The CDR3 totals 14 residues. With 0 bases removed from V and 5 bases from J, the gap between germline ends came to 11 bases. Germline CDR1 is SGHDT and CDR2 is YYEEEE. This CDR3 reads CASSLARDWYGYTF. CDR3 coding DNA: TGTGCCAGCAGCTTGGCCAGGGACTGGTATGGCTACACCTTC.

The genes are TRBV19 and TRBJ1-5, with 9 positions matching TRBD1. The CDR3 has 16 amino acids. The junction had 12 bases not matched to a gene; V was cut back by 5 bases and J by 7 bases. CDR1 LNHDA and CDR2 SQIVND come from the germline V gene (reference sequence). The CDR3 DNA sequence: TGTGCCAGTAGTGACCCGGGACAGGGTGCTTGGCAGCCCCAGCATTTT. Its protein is CASSDPGQGAWQPQHF.

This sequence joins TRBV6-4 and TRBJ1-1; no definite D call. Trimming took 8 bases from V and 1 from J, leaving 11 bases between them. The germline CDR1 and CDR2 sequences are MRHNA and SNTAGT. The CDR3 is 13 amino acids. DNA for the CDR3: TGTGCCAGCTCCTGGACTGAGAACACTGAAGCTTTCTTT. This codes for CASSWTENTEAFF.

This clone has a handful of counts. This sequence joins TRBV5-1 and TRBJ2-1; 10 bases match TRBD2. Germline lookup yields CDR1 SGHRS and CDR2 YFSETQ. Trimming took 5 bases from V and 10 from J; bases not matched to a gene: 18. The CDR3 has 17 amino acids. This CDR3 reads CASSSAWTSGLGGEQFF. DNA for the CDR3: TGCGCCAGCAGTTCGGCATGGACTAGCGGTCTCGGTGGAGAGCAGTTCTTC.

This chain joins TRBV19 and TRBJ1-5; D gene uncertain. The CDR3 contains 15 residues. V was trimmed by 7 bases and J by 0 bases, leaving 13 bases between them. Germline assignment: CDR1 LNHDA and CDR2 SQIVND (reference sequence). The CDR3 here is CASTRRGISNQPQHF. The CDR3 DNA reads TGTGCCAGTACCCGACGGGGAATTAGCAATCAGCCCCAGCATTTT.

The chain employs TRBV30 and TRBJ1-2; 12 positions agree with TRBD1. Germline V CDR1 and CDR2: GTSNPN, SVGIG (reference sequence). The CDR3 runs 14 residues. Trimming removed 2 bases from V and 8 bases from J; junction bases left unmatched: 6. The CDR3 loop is CAWSTSGTGGGYTF. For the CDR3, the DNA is TGTGCCTGGAGTACCTCCGGGACAGGGGGCGGCTACACCTTC.

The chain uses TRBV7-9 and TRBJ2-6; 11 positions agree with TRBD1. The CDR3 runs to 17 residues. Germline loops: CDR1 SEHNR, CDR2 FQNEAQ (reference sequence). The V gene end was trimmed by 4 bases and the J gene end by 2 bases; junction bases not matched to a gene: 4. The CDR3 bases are TGTGCCAGCAGCTCAGGACAGGGGGCTGCTGGGGCCAACGTCCTGACTTTC. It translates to CASSSGQGAAGANVLTF.

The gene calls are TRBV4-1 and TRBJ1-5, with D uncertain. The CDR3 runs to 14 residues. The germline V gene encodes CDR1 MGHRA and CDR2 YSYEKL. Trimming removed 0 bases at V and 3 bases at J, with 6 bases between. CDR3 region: CASSQDRFNQPQHF. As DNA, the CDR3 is TGCGCCAGCAGCCAAGACAGATTCAATCAGCCCCAGCATTTT.

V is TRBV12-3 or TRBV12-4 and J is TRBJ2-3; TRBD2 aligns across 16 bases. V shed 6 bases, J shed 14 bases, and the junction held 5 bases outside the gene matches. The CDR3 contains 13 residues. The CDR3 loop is CASSTGTSGGGYF. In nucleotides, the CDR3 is TGTGCCAGCAGCACCGGGACTAGCGGGGGGGGGTATTTT.

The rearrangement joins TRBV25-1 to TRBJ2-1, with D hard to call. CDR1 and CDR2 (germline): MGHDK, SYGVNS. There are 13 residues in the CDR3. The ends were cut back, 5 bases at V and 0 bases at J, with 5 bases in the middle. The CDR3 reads CASSKSSYNEQFF. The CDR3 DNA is TGTGCCAGCAGTAAGAGCTCCTACAATGAGCAGTTCTTC.

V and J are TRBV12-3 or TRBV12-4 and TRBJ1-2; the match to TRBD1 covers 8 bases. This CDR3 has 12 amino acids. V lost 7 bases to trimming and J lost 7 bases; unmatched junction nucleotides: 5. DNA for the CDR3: TGTGCCAGCACTCAGGGGGCACTTGGCTACACCTTC. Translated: CASTQGALGYTF.

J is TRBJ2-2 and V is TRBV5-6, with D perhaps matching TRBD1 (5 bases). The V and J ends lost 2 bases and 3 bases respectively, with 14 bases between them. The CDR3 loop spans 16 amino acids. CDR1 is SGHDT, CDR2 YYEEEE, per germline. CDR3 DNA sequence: TGTGCCAGCAGCTTTAACCAGGGTCCGGACACCGGGGAGCTGTTTTTT. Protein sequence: CASSFNQGPDTGELFF.

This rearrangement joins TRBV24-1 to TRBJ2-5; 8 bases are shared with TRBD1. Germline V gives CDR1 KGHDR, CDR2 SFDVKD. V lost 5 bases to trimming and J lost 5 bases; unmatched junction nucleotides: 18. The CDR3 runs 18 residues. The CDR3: CATSGSYPGGAPWETQYF. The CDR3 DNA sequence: TGTGCCACCAGTGGTAGTTACCCAGGGGGCGCCCCTTGGGAGACCCAGTACTTC.

CDR3 region: CASSLVLAGTGELFF. The CDR3 DNA is TGCGCCAGCAGCTTGGTTCTAGCGGGAACCGGGGAGCTGTTTTTT. The chain recombines TRBV5-1 with TRBJ2-2; 9 bases match TRBD2. Germline V lookup: CDR1 SGHRS, CDR2 YFSETQ. Trimming removed 0 bases from V and 5 bases from J; junction bases left unmatched: 2. The CDR3 consists of 15 residues.

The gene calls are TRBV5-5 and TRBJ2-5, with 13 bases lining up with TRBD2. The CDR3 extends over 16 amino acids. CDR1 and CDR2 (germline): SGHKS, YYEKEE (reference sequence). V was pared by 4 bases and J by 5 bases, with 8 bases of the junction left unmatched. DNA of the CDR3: TGTGCCAGCAGCCCAGGGACTAGCGGGATCGAGGAGACCCAGTACTTC. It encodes CASSPGTSGIEETQYF.

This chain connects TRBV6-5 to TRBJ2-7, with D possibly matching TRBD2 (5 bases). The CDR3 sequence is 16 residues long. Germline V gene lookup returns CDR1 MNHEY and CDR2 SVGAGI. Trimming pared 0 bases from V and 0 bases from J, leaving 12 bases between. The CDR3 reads CASSYSGVLSSYEQYF. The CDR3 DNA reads TGTGCCAGCAGTTACTCCGGGGTCCTCAGCTCCTACGAGCAGTACTTC.

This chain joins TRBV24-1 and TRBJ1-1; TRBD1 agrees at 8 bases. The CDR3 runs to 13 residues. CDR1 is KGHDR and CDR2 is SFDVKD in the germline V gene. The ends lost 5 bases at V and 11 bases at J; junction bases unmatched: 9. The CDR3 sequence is CATSALGQGEAFF. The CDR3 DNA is TGTGCCACCAGTGCACTCGGACAGGGCGAGGCTTTCTTT.

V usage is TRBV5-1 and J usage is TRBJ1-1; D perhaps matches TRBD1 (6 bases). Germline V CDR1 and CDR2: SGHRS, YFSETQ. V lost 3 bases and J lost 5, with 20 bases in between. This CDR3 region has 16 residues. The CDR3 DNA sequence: TGCGCCAGCAGCTCCGACCTCAGGGGAAGGGGTACTGAAGCTTTCTTT. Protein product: CASSSDLRGRGTEAFF.

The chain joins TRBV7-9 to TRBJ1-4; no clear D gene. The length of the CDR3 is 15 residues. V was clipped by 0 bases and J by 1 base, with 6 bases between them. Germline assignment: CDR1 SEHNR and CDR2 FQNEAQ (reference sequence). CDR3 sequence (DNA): TGTGCCAGCAGCTTAGCGGGAGAAACTAATGAAAAACTGTTTTTT. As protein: CASSLAGETNEKLFF.

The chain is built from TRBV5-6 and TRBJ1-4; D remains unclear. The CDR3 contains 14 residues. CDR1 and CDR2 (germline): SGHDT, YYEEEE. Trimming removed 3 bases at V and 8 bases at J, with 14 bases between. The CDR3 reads CASSSAEFEEKLFF. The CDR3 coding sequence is TGTGCCAGCAGCTCCGCGGAGTTCGAGGAAAAACTGTTTTTT.

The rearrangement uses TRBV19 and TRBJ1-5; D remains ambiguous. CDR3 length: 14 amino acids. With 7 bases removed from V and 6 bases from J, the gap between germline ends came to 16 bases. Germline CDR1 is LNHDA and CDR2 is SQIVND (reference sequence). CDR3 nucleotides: TGTGCCAGTATCTTGTTCGGTTCGGGTCAGCCCCAGCATTTT. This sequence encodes CASILFGSGQPQHF. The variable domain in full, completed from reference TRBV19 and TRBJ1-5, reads DGGITQSPKYLFRKEGQNVTLSCEQNLNHDAMYWYRQDPGQGLRLIYYSQIVNDFQKGDIAEGYSVSREKKESFPLTVTSAQKNPTAFYLCASILFGSGQPQHFGDGTRLSIL.

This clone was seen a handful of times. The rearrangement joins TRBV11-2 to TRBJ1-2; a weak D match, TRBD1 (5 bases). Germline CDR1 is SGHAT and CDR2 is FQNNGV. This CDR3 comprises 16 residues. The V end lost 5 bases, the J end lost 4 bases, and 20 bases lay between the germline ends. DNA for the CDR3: TGTGCCAGCAGCCCCCCAGGGAACAGAAAGCTCTATGGCTACACCTTC. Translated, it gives CASSPPGNRKLYGYTF.

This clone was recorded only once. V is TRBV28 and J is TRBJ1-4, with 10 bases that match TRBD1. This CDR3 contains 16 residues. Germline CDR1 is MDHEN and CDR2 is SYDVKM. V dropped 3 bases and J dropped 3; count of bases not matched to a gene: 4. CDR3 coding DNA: TGTGCCAGCAGTTTCCCCGGGACAGGGGCTAATGAAAAACTGTTTTTT. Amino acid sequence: CASSFPGTGANEKLFF.

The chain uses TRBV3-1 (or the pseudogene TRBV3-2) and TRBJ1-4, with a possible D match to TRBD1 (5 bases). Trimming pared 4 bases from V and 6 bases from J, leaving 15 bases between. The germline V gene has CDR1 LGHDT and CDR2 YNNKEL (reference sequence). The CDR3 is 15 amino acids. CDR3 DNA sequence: TGTGCCAGCAGCCTCCCAGGGAGGGCGGATGAAAAACTGTTTTTT. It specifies CASSLPGRADEKLFF.

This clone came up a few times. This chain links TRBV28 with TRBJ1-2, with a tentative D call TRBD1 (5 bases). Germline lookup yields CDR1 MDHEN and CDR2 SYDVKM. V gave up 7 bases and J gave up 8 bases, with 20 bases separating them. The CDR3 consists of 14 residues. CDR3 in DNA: TGTGCCAGCACCGAAAATGGGGGGGTCAGCGGCTACACCTTC. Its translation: CASTENGGVSGYTF.

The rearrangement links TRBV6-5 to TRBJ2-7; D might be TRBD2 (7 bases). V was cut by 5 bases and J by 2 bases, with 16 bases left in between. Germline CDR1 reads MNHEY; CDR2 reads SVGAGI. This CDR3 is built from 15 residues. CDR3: CASSPYGGGAYEQYF. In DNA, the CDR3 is TGTGCCAGCAGTCCCTACGGCGGGGGCGCCTACGAGCAGTACTTC.

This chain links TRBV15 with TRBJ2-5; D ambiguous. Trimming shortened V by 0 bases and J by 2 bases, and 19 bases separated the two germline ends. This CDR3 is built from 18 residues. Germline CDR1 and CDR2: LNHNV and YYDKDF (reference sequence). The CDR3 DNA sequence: TGTGCCACCAGCAGAGATGAAATTCTCTCGGGTCAACAAGAGACCCAGTACTTC. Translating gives CATSRDEILSGQQETQYF.

DNA of the CDR3: TGTGCCAGCAGCTTACGGACAGGGGGCGCGGGGGAAAAACTGTTTTTT. It yields the protein CASSLRTGGAGEKLFF. The chain recombines TRBV13 with TRBJ1-4; TRBD1 matches at 11 bases. V lost 2 bases and J lost 8; bases outside the gene matches: 7. CDR3 length: 16 residues. Germline loops: CDR1 PRHDT, CDR2 FYEKMQ (reference sequence).